The 4 T cell receptor beta chains presented below share a single source sample, sequenced in a study of CD8 T cells in Susac syndrome. With random hexamers, roughly 0.45 to 1 ug RNA was reverse transcribed. TCRdb called the immunoSEQ multiplex PCR reads again in MiXCR, with one record for every CDR3 protein. The sample carries about 210,000 distinct CDR3 sequences, 95% recorded once. Sample: CD4+ T cells from PBMCs. The origin of the receptors is a human donor with multiple sclerosis.

The rearrangement joins TRBV29-1 to TRBJ1-2, with 12 bases that match TRBD1. This CDR3 is 16 amino acids long. Germline CDR1 is SQVTM and CDR2 is ANQGSEA. J gave up 4 bases and V 4 bases, and 10 bases lay outside the gene matches. The DNA of the CDR3 is TGCAGCGTTGGGCGCGGGACAGGGGGCGCCGTCTATGGCTACACCTTC. This codes for CSVGRGTGGAVYGYTF. Variable domain in full (rest from reference TRBV29-1 and TRBJ1-2): SAVISQKPSRDICQRGTSLTIQCQVDSQVTMMFWYRQQPGQSLTLIATANQGSEATYESGFVIDKFPISRPNLTFSTLTVSNMSPEDSSIYLCSVGRGTGGAVYGYTFGSGTRLTVV.

This chain uses TRBV29-1 with TRBJ2-1, with a weak D call TRBD1 (6 bases). The CDR3 sequence is 17 residues long. Germline assignment: CDR1 SQVTM and CDR2 ANQGSEA. With 6 bases removed from V and 1 base from J, the gap between germline ends came to 22 bases. The CDR3 sequence is CSVPTHGQFQSYNEQFF. The CDR3 coding sequence is TGCAGCGTCCCAACCCATGGACAGTTCCAGTCCTACAATGAGCAGTTCTTC.

The chain joins TRBV3-1 to TRBJ1-4, with a possible D match to TRBD1 (5 bases). The CDR3 has 16 residues. The germline CDR1 and CDR2 sequences are LGHDT and YNNKEL (reference sequence). Trimming left V 5 bases short and J 3 bases short, with 16 bases between. The CDR3 bases are TGTGCCAGCAGCAAAAGGTCAGGACATCCTAATGAAAAACTGTTTTTT. Its translation: CASSKRSGHPNEKLFF. The whole variable domain, remainder taken from reference TRBV3-1 and TRBJ1-4, is DTAVSQTPKYLVTQMGNDKSIKCEQNLGHDTMYWYKQDSKKFLKIMFSYNNKELIINETVPNRFSPKSPDKAHLNLHINSLELGDSAVYFCASSKRSGHPNEKLFFGSGTQLSVL.

The gene calls are TRBV25-1 and TRBJ2-3; 10 bases line up with TRBD2. This CDR3 has 16 residues. CDR1 is MGHDK and CDR2 is SYGVNS in the germline V gene. V was clipped by 3 bases and J by 4 bases; unmatched bases: 7. This CDR3 is CASSDRGLAGADTQYF. CDR3 bases: TGTGCCAGCAGTGACAGGGGGCTAGCGGGGGCAGATACGCAGTATTTT.